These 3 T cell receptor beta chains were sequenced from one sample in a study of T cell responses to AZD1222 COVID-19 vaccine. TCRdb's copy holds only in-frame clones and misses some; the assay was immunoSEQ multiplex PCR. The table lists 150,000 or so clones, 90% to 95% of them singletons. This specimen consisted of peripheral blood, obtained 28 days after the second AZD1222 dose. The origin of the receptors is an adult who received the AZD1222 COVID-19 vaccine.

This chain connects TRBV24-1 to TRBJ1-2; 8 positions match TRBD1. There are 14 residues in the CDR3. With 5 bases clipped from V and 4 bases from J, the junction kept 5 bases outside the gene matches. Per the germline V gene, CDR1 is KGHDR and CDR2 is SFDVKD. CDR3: CATSARQGTYGYTF. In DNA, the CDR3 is TGTGCCACCAGTGCCCGACAGGGGACCTATGGCTACACCTTC.

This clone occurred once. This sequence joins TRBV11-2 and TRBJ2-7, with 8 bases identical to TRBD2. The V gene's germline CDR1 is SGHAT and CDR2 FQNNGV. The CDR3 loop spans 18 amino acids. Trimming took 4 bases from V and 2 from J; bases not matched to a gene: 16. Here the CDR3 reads CASSSTGLGRDKPYEQYF. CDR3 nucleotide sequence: TGTGCCAGCAGCTCAACGGGACTAGGTAGGGACAAGCCCTACGAGCAGTACTTC.

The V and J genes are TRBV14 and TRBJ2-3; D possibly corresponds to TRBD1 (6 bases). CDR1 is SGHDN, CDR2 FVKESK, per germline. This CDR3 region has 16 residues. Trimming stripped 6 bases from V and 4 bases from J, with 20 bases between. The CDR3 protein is CASSITPFRGPDTQYF. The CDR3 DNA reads TGTGCCAGCAGTATTACCCCCTTCAGGGGCCCAGATACGCAGTATTTT. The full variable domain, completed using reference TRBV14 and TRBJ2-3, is EAGVTQFPSHSVIEKGQTVTLRCDPISGHDNLYWYRRVMGKEIKFLLHFVKESKQDESGMPNNRFLAERTGGTYSTLKVQPAELEDSGVYFCASSITPFRGPDTQYFGPGTRLTVL.